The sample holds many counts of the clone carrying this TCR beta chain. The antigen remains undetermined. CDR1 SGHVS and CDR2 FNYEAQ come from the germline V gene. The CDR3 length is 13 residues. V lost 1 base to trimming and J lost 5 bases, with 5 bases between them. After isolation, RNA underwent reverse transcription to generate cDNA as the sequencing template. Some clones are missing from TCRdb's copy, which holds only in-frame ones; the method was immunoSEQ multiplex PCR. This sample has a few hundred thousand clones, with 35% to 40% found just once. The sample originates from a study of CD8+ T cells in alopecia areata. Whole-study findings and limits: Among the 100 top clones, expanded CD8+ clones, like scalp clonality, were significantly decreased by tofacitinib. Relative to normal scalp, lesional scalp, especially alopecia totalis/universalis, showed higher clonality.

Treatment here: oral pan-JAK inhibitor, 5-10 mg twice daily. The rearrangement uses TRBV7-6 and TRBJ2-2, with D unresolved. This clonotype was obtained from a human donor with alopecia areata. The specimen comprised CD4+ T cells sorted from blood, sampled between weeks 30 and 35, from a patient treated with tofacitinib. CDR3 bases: TGTGCCAGCAGCTTAGGACCAACCGGGGAGCTGTTTTTT. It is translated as CASSLGPTGELFF. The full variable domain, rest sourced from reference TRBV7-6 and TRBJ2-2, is GAGVSQSPRYKVTKRGQDVALRCDPISGHVSLYWYRQALGQGPEFLTYFNYEAQQDKSGLPNDRFSAERPEGSISTLTIQRTEQRDSAMYRCASSLGPTGELFFGEGSRLTVL.